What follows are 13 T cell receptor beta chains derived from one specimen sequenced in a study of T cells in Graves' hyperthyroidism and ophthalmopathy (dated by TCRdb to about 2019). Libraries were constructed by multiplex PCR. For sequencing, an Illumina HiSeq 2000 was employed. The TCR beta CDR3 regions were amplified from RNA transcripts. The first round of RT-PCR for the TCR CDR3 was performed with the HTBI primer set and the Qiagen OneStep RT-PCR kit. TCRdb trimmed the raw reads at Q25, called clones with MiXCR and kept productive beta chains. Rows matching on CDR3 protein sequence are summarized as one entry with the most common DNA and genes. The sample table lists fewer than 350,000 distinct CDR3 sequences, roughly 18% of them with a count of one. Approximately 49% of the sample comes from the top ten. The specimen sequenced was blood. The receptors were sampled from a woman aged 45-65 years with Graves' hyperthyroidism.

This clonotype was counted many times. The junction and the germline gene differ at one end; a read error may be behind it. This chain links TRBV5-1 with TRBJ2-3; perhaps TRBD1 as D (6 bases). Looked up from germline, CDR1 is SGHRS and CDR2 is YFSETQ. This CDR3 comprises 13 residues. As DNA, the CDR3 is TGTGCCAGCAGCCGGGACACCACAGATACGCAGTATTTT. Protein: CASSRDTTDTQYF.

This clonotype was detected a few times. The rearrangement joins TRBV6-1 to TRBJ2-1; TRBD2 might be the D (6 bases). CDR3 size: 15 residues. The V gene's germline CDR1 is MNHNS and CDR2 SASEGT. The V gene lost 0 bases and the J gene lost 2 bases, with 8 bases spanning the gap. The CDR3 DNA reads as TGTGCCAGCAGTGAAGCGTGGGGGGCCTACAATGAGCAGTTCTTC. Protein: CASSEAWGAYNEQFF.

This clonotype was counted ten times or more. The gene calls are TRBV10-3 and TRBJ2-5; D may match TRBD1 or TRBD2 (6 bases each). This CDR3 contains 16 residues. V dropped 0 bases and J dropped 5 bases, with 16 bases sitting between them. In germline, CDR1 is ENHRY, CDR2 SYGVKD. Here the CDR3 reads CAISESVGGLQETQYF. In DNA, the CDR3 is TGTGCCATCAGTGAGTCGGTGGGGGGCCTCCAGGAGACCCAGTACTTC.

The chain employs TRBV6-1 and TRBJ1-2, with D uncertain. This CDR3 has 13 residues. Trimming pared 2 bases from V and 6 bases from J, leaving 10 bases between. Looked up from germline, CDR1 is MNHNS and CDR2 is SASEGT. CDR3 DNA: TGTGCCAGCAGTGAAAGAGGTGGGGATGGCTACACCTTC. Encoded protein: CASSERGGDGYTF.

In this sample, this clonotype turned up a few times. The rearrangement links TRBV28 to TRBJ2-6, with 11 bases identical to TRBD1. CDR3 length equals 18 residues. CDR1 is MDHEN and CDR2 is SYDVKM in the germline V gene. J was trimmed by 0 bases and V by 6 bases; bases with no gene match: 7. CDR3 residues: CASRVGQGANSGANVLTF. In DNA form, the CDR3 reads TGTGCCAGCAGGGTCGGACAGGGGGCCAACTCTGGGGCCAACGTCCTGACTTTC. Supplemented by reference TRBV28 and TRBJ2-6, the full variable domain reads DVKVTQSSRYLVKRTGEKVFLECVQDMDHENMFWYRQDPGLGLRLIYFSYDVKMKEKGDIPEGYSVSREKKERFSLILESASTNQTSMYLCASRVGQGANSGANVLTFGAGSRLTVL.

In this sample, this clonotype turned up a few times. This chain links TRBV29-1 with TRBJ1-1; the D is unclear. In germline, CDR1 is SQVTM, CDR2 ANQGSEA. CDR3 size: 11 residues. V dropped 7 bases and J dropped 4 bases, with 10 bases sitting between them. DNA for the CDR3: TGCAGCGCCGGGAGCACCACTGAAGCTTTCTTT. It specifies CSAGSTTEAFF.

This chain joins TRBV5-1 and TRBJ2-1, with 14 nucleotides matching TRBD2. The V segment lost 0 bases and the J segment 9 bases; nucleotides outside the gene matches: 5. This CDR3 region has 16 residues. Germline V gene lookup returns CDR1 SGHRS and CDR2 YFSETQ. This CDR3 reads CASSLGGTSGSREQFF. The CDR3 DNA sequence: TGCGCCAGCAGCTTGGGTGGGACTAGCGGGAGTCGTGAGCAGTTCTTC.

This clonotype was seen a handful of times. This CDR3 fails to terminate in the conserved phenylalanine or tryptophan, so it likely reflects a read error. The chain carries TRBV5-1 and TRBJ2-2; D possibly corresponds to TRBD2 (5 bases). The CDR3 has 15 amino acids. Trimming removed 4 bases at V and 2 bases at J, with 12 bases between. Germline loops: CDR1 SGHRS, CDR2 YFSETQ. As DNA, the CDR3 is TGCGCCAGCAGCATATCCGGGGTAAACACCGGGGAGCTGTTTCTT. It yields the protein CASSISGVNTGELFL.

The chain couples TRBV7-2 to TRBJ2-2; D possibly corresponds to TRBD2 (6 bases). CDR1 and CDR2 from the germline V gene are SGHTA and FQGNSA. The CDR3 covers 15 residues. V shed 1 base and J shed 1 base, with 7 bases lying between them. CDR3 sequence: CASSLGLVNTGELFF. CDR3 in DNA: TGTGCCAGCAGCTTAGGACTAGTGAACACCGGGGAGCTGTTTTTT.

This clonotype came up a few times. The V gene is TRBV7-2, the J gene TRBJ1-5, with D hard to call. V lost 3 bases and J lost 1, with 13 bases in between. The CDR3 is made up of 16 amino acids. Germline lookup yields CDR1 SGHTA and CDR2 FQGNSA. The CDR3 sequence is CASSFSGGLSNQPQHF. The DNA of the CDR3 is TGTGCCAGCAGCTTTTCCGGAGGGCTGAGCAATCAGCCCCAGCATTTT. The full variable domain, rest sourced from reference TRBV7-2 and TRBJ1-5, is GAGVSQSPSNKVTEKGKDVELRCDPISGHTALYWYRQSLGQGLEFLIYFQGNSAPDKSGLPSDRFSAERTGGSVSTLTIQRTQQEDSAVYLCASSFSGGLSNQPQHFGDGTRLSIL.

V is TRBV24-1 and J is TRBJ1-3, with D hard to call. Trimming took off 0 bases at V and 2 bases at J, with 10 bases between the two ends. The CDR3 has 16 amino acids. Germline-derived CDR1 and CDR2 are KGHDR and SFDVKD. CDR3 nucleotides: TGTGCCACCAGTGATTTGCAGAGGCTGCCTGGAAACACCATATATTTT. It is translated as CATSDLQRLPGNTIYF.

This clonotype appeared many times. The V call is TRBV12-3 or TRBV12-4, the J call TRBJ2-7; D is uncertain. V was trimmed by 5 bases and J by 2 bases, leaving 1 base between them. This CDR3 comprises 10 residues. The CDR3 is CASSPYEQYF. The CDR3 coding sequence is TGTGCCAGCAGTCCCTACGAGCAGTACTTC.

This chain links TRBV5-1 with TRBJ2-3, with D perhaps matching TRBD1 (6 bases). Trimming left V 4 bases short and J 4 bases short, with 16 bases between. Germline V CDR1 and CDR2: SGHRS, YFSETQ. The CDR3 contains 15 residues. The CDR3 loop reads CASSPNEGDPDTQYF. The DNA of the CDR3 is TGCGCCAGCAGCCCCAACGAGGGGGACCCAGATACGCAGTATTTT. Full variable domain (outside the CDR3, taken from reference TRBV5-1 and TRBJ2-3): KAGVTQTPRYLIKTRGQQVTLSCSPISGHRSVSWYQQTPGQGLQFLFEYFSETQRNKGNFPGRFSGRQFSNSRSEMNVSTLELGDSALYLCASSPNEGDPDTQYFGPGTRLTVL.